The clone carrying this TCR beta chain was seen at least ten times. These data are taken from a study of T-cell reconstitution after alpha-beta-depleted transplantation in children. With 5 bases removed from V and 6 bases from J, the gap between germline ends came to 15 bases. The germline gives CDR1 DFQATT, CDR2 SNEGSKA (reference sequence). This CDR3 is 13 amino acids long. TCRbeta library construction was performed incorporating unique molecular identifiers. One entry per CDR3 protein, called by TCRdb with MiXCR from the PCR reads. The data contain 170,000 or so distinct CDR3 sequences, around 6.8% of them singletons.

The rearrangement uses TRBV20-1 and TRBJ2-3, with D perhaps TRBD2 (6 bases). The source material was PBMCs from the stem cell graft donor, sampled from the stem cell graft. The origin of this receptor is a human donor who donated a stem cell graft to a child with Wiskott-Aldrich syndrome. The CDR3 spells CSAGGPSGDTQYF. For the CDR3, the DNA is TGCAGTGCTGGCGGTCCAAGCGGGGATACGCAGTATTTT.